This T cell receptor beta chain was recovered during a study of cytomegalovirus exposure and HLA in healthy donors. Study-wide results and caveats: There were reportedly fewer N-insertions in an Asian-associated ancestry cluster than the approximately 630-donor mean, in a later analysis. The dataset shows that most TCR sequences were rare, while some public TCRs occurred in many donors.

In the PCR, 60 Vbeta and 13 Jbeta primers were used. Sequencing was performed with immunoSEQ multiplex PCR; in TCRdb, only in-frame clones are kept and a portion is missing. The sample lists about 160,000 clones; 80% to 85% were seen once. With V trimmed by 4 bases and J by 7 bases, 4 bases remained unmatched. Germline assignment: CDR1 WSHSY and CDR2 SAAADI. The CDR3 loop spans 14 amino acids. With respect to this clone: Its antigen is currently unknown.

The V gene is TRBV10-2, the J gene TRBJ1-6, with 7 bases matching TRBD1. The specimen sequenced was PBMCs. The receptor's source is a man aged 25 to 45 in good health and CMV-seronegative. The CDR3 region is CASSAGQANSPLHF. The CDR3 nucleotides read TGCGCCAGCAGTGCCGGACAGGCCAATTCACCCCTCCACTTT.